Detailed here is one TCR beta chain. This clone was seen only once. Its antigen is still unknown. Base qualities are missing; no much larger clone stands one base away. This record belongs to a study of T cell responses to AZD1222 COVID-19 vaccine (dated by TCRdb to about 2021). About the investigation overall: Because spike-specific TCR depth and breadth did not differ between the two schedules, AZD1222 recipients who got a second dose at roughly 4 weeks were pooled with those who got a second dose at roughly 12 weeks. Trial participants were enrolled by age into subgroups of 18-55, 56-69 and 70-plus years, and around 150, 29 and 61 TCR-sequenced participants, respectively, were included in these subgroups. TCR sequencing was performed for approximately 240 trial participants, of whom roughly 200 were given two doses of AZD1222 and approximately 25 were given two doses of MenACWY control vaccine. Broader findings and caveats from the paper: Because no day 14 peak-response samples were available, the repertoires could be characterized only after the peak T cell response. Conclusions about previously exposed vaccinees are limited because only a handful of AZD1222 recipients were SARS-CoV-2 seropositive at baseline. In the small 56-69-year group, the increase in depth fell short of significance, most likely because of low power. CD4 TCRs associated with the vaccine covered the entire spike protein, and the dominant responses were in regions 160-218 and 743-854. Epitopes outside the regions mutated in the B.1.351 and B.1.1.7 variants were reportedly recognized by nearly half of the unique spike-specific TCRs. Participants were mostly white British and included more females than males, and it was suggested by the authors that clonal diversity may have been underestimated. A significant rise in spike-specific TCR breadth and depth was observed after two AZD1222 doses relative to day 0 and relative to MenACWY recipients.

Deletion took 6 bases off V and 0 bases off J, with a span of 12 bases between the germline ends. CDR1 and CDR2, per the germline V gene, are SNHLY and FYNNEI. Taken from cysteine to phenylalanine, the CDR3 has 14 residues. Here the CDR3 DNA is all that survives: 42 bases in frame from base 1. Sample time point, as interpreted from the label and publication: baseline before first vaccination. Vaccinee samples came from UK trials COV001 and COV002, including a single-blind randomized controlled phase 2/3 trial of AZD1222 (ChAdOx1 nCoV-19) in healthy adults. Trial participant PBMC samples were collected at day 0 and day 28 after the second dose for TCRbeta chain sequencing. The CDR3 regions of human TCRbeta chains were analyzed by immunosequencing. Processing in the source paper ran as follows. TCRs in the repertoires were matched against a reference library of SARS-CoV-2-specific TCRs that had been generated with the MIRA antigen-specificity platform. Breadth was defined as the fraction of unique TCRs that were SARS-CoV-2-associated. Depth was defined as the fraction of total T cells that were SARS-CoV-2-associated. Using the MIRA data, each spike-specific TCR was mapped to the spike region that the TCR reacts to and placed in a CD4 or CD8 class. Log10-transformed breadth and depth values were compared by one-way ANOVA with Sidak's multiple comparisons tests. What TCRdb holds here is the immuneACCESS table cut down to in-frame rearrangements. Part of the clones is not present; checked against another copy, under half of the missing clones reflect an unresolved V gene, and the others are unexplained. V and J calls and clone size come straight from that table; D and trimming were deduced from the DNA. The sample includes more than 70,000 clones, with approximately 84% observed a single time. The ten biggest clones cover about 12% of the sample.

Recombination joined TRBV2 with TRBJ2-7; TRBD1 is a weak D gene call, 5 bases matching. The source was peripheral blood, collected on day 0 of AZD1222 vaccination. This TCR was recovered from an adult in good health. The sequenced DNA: TGTGCCAGCAGCCCCGGGCAGGGCTCCTACGAGCAGTACTTC. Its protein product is CASSPGQGSYEQYF. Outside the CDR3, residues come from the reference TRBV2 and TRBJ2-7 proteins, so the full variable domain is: EPEVTQTPSHQVTQMGQEVILRCVPISNHLYFYWYRQILGQKVEFLVSFYNNEISEKSEIFDDQFSVERPDGSNFTLKIRSTKLEDSAMYFCASSPGQGSYEQYFGPGTRLTVT.